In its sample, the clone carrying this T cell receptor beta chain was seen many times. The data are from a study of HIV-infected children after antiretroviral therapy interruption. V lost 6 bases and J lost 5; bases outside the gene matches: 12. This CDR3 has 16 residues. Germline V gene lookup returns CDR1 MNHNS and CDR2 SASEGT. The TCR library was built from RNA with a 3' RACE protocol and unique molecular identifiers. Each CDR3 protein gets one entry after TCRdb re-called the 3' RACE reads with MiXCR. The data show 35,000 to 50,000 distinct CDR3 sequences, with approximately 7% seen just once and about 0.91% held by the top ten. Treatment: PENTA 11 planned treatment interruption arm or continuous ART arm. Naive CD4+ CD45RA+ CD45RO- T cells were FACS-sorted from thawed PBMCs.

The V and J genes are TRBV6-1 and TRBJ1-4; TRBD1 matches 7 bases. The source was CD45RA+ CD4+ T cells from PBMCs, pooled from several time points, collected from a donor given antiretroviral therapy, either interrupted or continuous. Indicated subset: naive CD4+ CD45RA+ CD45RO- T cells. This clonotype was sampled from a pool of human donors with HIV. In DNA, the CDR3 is TGTGCCAGCAGAACCTCCCCGGGACAGCCAAATGAAAAACTGTTTTTT. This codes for CASRTSPGQPNEKLFF.